Below, one TCR beta chain is given with its context. Its antigen is as yet unknown. PCR was performed using 60 Vbeta and 13 Jbeta primers. Original methodology: In a later analysis, the count reached 74 million or so unique TCR beta chains, with 10 million to 11 million shared. Libraries were prepared by immunoSEQ multiplex PCR; TCRdb keeps only in-frame clonotypes and omits some of them. V and J calls plus clone size are reproduced from that table; the DNA served to infer D and trimming. The repertoire consists of around 99,000 clones, with roughly 79% occurring once and the leading ten covering about 8%. This sample is part of a study of cytomegalovirus exposure and HLA in healthy donors. General study points: A later analysis showed HLA-associated TCR beta chains outstripping equally common others in clonal expansion.

CDR3 length: 14 residues. Germline V gene lookup returns CDR1 MNHNS and CDR2 SASEGT. With 0 bases clipped from V and 5 bases from J, the junction kept 3 bases outside the gene matches. The J gene is TRBJ1-1, the V gene TRBV6-1, with 7 bases lining up with TRBD1. This TCR came from a woman in her forties or fifties in good health and CMV-seropositive. The sample taken for sequencing was PBMCs. In DNA form, the CDR3 reads TGTGCCAGCAGTGAAGCAACAGGGGTGACTGAAGCTTTCTTT. This translates into CASSEATGVTEAFF.